The 29 T cell receptor beta chains given below trace back to one sample, sequenced in a study of blood T cell repertoires in COVID-19. Clones were sequenced by immunoSEQ multiplex PCR, and TCRdb holds only the in-frame ones, with some missing. The sample holds 95,000 to 150,000 clones, about 89% seen once. Sequencing was carried out using peripheral blood. The receptors stem from a woman in her 70s with acute or convalescent COVID-19.

V gene TRBV3-1 (or the pseudogene TRBV3-2) combines with J gene TRBJ1-2; D possibly corresponds to TRBD1 (6 bases). Between the trimmed V and J ends, which lost 0 bases and 5 bases, there was a span of 7 bases. The CDR3 runs to 13 residues. Germline V gene data show CDR1 as LGHDT and CDR2 as YNNKEL (reference sequence). The CDR3 protein is CASSQDQGYGYTF. The CDR3 DNA follows: TGTGCCAGCAGCCAAGACCAGGGGTATGGCTACACCTTC.

The chain employs TRBV7-2 and TRBJ2-7; D unclear. The length of the CDR3 is 13 residues. CDR1 is SGHTA and CDR2 is FQGNSA in the germline V gene. V lost 3 bases and J lost 3, with 9 bases in between. The CDR3 coding sequence is TGTGCCAGCAGCTTTATAGGCGGCTACGAGCAGTACTTC. Translated, it gives CASSFIGGYEQYF.

The chain combines TRBV12-3 or TRBV12-4 with TRBJ1-2; D unclear. Trimming left V 4 bases short and J 0 bases short, with 6 bases between. The CDR3 is 13 residues long. The CDR3 protein is CASSSGTNYGYTF. In nucleotides, the CDR3 is TGTGCCAGCAGTTCGGGTACTAACTATGGCTACACCTTC.

This clone came up once. The chain is built from TRBV10-3 and TRBJ1-1, with TRBD1 matching over 10 bases. Germline V gene data show CDR1 as ENHRY and CDR2 as SYGVKD. The CDR3 covers 13 residues. V was pared by 8 bases and J by 1 base, with 1 base of the junction left unmatched. The DNA of the CDR3 is TGTGCCATCGGGACAGGGGCGAACACTGAAGCTTTCTTT. Amino acids: CAIGTGANTEAFF.

V is TRBV2 and J is TRBJ1-4; 8 positions agree with TRBD1. V lost 6 bases to trimming and J lost 3 bases; unmatched junction nucleotides: 6. The CDR3 sequence is 15 residues long. The V gene's germline CDR1 is SNHLY and CDR2 FYNNEI. The CDR3 DNA is TGTGCCAGCAGCGCCCAGGGGGCTCCTAATGAAAAACTGTTTTTT. Protein: CASSAQGAPNEKLFF.

J is TRBJ2-5 and V is TRBV14, with TRBD1 identical over 7 bases. The trim removed 0 bases at V and 4 bases at J, leaving 5 bases unmatched. Germline V gene sequence: CDR1 SGHDN, CDR2 FVKESK. The CDR3 is made up of 15 amino acids. The CDR3 here is CASSQDRTGGETQYF. The CDR3, as DNA: TGTGCCAGCAGCCAAGATCGGACAGGTGGAGAGACCCAGTACTTC. The variable domain in full, completed from reference TRBV14 and TRBJ2-5, reads EAGVTQFPSHSVIEKGQTVTLRCDPISGHDNLYWYRRVMGKEIKFLLHFVKESKQDESGMPNNRFLAERTGGTYSTLKVQPAELEDSGVYFCASSQDRTGGETQYFGPGTRLLVL.

This clone showed up just once. This chain uses TRBV9 with TRBJ2-7, with 7 bases fitting TRBD2. Germline values: CDR1 SGDLS, CDR2 YYNGEE. After removal of 3 bases from V and 5 bases from J, the junction contained 2 bases not matched to a gene. CDR3 size: 12 residues. The CDR3 region has the DNA TGTGCCAGCAGCGGTGGGGGGGACGAGCAGTACTTC. This sequence encodes CASSGGGDEQYF.

The genes are TRBV19 and TRBJ1-1, with unresolved D. This CDR3 has 14 amino acids. V lost 7 bases to trimming and J lost 4 bases, with 16 bases between them. In germline, CDR1 is LNHDA, CDR2 SQIVND (reference sequence). The CDR3 sequence: CASNRWGVGTEAFF. CDR3 DNA sequence: TGTGCCAGTAATCGATGGGGAGTGGGCACTGAAGCTTTCTTT.

A single count supports this clone. V gene TRBV27 combines with J gene TRBJ2-7; no reliable D call. This CDR3 contains 14 residues. The germline V and J ends were trimmed by 0 bases and 7 bases, with 13 bases remaining between them. Germline CDR1 MNHEY, CDR2 SMNVEV (reference sequence). This CDR3 is CASSLSLNELEQYF. In DNA form, the CDR3 reads TGTGCCAGCAGTTTATCGTTAAACGAGCTTGAGCAGTACTTC.

The count of this clone is one. The chain links TRBV5-1 to TRBJ2-5; TRBD2 matches at 10 bases. CDR1 is SGHRS, CDR2 YFSETQ, per germline. The CDR3 runs to 14 residues. The V and J ends lost 4 bases and 3 bases, in that order; junction bases with no gene match: 3. CDR3 sequence: CASSNGLAEETQYF. CDR3 nucleotide sequence: TGCGCCAGCAGCAACGGACTAGCGGAAGAGACCCAGTACTTC.

J is TRBJ1-1 and V is TRBV5-1, with TRBD1 as a possible D gene (5 bases). Germline V gene lookup returns CDR1 SGHRS and CDR2 YFSETQ. The CDR3 is made up of 14 amino acids. Trimming pared 0 bases from V and 2 bases from J, leaving 8 bases between. CDR3: CASSLAQGNTEAFF. The CDR3 region has the DNA TGCGCCAGCAGCTTGGCCCAGGGTAACACTGAAGCTTTCTTT.

The chain joins TRBV10-3 to TRBJ1-1; D is unclear. Germline V gene sequence: CDR1 ENHRY, CDR2 SYGVKD. CDR3 length: 14 residues. V shed 10 bases and J shed 0 bases, with 15 bases lying between them. The DNA for the CDR3 is TGTGCCACTCGGACGCGGGAGATGAACACTGAAGCTTTCTTT. Its protein is CATRTREMNTEAFF.

This clone appeared a single time. V gene TRBV27 combines with J gene TRBJ2-7, with a possible D match to TRBD2 (6 bases). The CDR3 covers 14 residues. Trimming cost V 6 bases and J 4 bases, with 16 bases left between them. The germline gives CDR1 MNHEY, CDR2 SMNVEV (reference sequence). As DNA, the CDR3 is TGTGCCAGCAGCCTAAACTCCGGGGGTTACGAGCAGTACTTC. Its protein product is CASSLNSGGYEQYF.

J is TRBJ2-3 and V is TRBV3-1 (or the pseudogene TRBV3-2); D call uncertain. The CDR3 extends over 12 amino acids. Per the germline V gene, CDR1 is LGHDT and CDR2 is YNNKEL (reference sequence). V was cut by 2 bases and J by 6 bases, with 6 bases left in between. This CDR3 is CASSQLGDTQYF. The DNA for the CDR3 is TGTGCCAGCAGCCAACTCGGGGATACGCAGTATTTT.

This chain uses TRBV4-2 with TRBJ1-2; 10 bases fit TRBD1. Per the germline V gene, CDR1 is LGHNA and CDR2 is YNFKEQ. Germline trimming cut 0 bases from V and 4 bases from J; bases unmatched to any gene: 2. The CDR3 extends over 15 amino acids. The DNA for the CDR3 is TGTGCCAGCAGCCAAGAGAGGACAGGGGGCTATGGCTACACCTTC. It translates to CASSQERTGGYGYTF.

The chain joins TRBV5-4 to TRBJ1-1; D possibly corresponds to TRBD1 (5 bases). CDR3 size: 12 residues. Germline loops: CDR1 SGHNT, CDR2 YYREEE (reference sequence). V dropped 0 bases and J dropped 10 bases, with 10 bases sitting between them. CDR3 coding DNA: TGTGCCAGCAGCTTGGCTCGGGGGGGAGCTTTCTTT. Translating gives CASSLARGGAFF.

This chain joins TRBV11-2 and TRBJ1-6; perhaps TRBD1 as D (5 bases). The CDR3 extends over 16 amino acids. CDR1 is SGHAT, CDR2 FQNNGV, per germline. The germline V and J ends were trimmed by 5 bases and 10 bases, with 21 bases remaining between them. CDR3 region: CASSPPGGGFYSPLHF. CDR3 coding DNA: TGTGCCAGCAGCCCCCCCGGGGGAGGGTTTTACTCACCCCTCCACTTT. The full variable domain, rest sourced from reference TRBV11-2 and TRBJ1-6, is EAGVAQSPRYKIIEKRQSVAFWCNPISGHATLYWYQQILGQGPKLLIQFQNNGVVDDSQLPKDRFSAERLKGVDSTLKIQPAKLEDSAVYLCASSPPGGGFYSPLHFGNGTRLTVT.

This clone appeared once. The V and J genes are TRBV12-3 or TRBV12-4 and TRBJ2-7; no definite D call. Deletions cut 1 base from V and 10 bases from J, with 5 bases between. The CDR3 has 10 residues. CDR3 DNA: TGTGCCAGCAGTTTAGTCACACAGTACTTC. Amino acids: CASSLVTQYF.

The chain carries TRBV7-8 and TRBJ2-3; D gene unclear. The CDR3 totals 11 residues. Germline values: CDR1 SGHVS, CDR2 FQNEAQ. The germline V and J ends were trimmed by 3 bases and 6 bases, with 4 bases remaining between them. The CDR3 region has the DNA TGTGCCAGCAGCTTCAGTGATACGCAGTATTTT. The encoded protein is CASSFSDTQYF.

The CDR3, as DNA: TGTGCCAGCCCCGGGGGGGGCGAGCAGTACTTC. It specifies CASPGGGEQYF. This chain links TRBV2 with TRBJ2-7, with TRBD2 matching over 8 bases. The germline V gene encodes CDR1 SNHLY and CDR2 FYNNEI. V lost 8 bases and J lost 6; bases outside the gene matches: 3. This CDR3 contains 11 residues. Together with reference TRBV2 and TRBJ2-7, the CDR3 gives the full variable domain: EPEVTQTPSHQVTQMGQEVILRCVPISNHLYFYWYRQILGQKVEFLVSFYNNEISEKSEIFDDQFSVERPDGSNFTLKIRSTKLEDSAMYFCASPGGGEQYFGPGTRLTVT.

This chain uses TRBV6-5 with TRBJ2-7; 7 positions agree with TRBD2. This CDR3 spans 16 amino acids. Germline lookup yields CDR1 MNHEY and CDR2 SVGAGI. V dropped 0 bases and J dropped 3; count of bases not matched to a gene: 8. The CDR3 DNA sequence: TGTGCCAGCAGTTACTCGGCTAGCGGCCAAATCTACGAGCAGTACTTC. It yields the protein CASSYSASGQIYEQYF.

The chain uses TRBV24-1 and TRBJ1-2; 8 bases line up with TRBD1. Germline CDR1 KGHDR, CDR2 SFDVKD. V gave up 7 bases and J gave up 2 bases; unmatched junction bases: 2. This CDR3 has 13 amino acids. The CDR3 loop reads CATRDRANYGYTF. In nucleotides, the CDR3 is TGTGCCACCAGGGACAGGGCGAACTATGGCTACACCTTC.

The genes are TRBV9 and TRBJ1-3, with D uncertain. The CDR3 is 15 amino acids. The germline gives CDR1 SGDLS, CDR2 YYNGEE. Trimming removed 0 bases at V and 0 bases at J, with 7 bases between. This CDR3 is CASSVGGNSGNTIYF. For the CDR3, the DNA is TGTGCCAGCAGCGTAGGAGGAAACTCTGGAAACACCATATATTTT.

The chain recombines TRBV5-3 with TRBJ2-1, with a possible D match to TRBD1 (5 bases). TRBV5-3 belongs to the ORF category, with a function that is uncertain. With 4 bases removed from V and 0 bases from J, the gap between germline ends came to 14 bases. The CDR3 consists of 16 residues. The CDR3 reads CARSSIGVSSYNEQFF. As DNA, the CDR3 is TGTGCCAGAAGCAGTATAGGGGTCTCCTCCTACAATGAGCAGTTCTTC.

The rearrangement uses TRBV7-9 and TRBJ2-3; a possible D gene is TRBD1 (6 bases). Germline lookup yields CDR1 SEHNR and CDR2 FQNEAQ (reference sequence). V was trimmed by 4 bases and J by 0 bases, leaving 14 bases between them. CDR3 length equals 16 residues. In nucleotides, the CDR3 is TGTGCCAGCAGCTCGTCAGGGGCAGGAAGCACAGATACGCAGTATTTT. Protein sequence: CASSSSGAGSTDTQYF.

Only one count was recorded for this clone. This chain joins TRBV5-4 and TRBJ2-5, with TRBD1 matching over 7 bases. Germline assignment: CDR1 SGHNT and CDR2 YYREEE (reference sequence). Trimming removed 4 bases from V and 7 bases from J; junction bases left unmatched: 16. This CDR3 has 16 amino acids. Here the CDR3 DNA reads TGTGCCAGCAGCCAGGGGACAGACCACCGCCTGGGGACCCAGTACTTC. This gives the protein CASSQGTDHRLGTQYF.

The chain couples TRBV5-1 to TRBJ1-6, with 9 positions matching TRBD1. The length of the CDR3 is 16 residues. The V gene end was trimmed by 1 base and the J gene end by 9 bases; junction bases not matched to a gene: 8. Germline loops: CDR1 SGHRS, CDR2 YFSETQ. The CDR3 region has the DNA TGCGCCAGCAGCTTGTCGGGGGGACAGGGTGGTTCACCCCTCCACTTT. Residues: CASSLSGGQGGSPLHF. The complete variable domain, with remaining parts taken from reference TRBV5-1 and TRBJ1-6, reads KAGVTQTPRYLIKTRGQQVTLSCSPISGHRSVSWYQQTPGQGLQFLFEYFSETQRNKGNFPGRFSGRQFSNSRSEMNVSTLELGDSALYLCASSLSGGQGGSPLHFGNGTRLTVT.

The rearrangement joins TRBV5-4 to TRBJ1-2, with D perhaps matching TRBD1 (5 bases). There are 15 residues in the CDR3. CDR1 SGHNT and CDR2 YYREEE come from the germline V gene (reference sequence). Trimming removed 2 bases from V and 3 bases from J, with 14 bases in between. DNA for the CDR3: TGTGCCAGCAGCTTCGCCGGGGGTTTAGACTATGGCTACACCTTC. Protein sequence: CASSFAGGLDYGYTF.

The chain couples TRBV7-2 to TRBJ2-2, with D tentatively TRBD1 (6 bases). Germline CDR1 and CDR2: SGHTA and FQGNSA. With 5 bases removed from V and 4 bases from J, the gap between germline ends came to 11 bases. The CDR3 length is 14 residues. The CDR3 here is CASSPQGSTGELFF. DNA for the CDR3: TGTGCCAGCAGCCCCCAGGGGAGCACCGGGGAGCTGTTTTTT.